A single sample is the source of the 30 T cell receptor beta chains below, sequenced in a study of kidney transplant recipient with SARS-CoV-2 infection. MiXCR, run by TCRdb on the reads, gives a single entry per CDR3 protein. The sample lists under 300,000 distinct CDR3 sequences, 29% seen once, with 7% to 8% in the top ten. The starting material was a blood sample, obtained at baseline and on day 111 from a kidney transplant recipient. The receptors shown here come from a male patient aged 25-45 years who had COVID-19 and was a kidney transplant recipient. Some T cells may be the graft donor's.

Regarding this clonotype: A much larger clone lies one base from this, so it may be a read error. The rearrangement uses TRBV10-3 and TRBJ2-7; no reliable D call. The CDR3 contains 12 residues. The germline V gene has CDR1 ENHRY and CDR2 SYGVKD. This chain's CDR3 is CAISEVSYKQYF. As DNA, the CDR3 is TGTGCCATCAGTGAGGTTTCCTACAAGCAGTACTTC.

This clonotype was counted ten times or more. J is TRBJ1-2 and V is TRBV6-2 or TRBV6-3; D remains ambiguous. Trimming took off 5 bases at V and 4 bases at J, with 23 bases between the two ends. The CDR3 spans 17 residues. The V gene's germline CDR1 is MNHEY and CDR2 SVGEGT. CDR3 DNA: TGTGCCAGCAGTGCAATAAGCTGCATCGGAAAGACCTATGGCTACACCTTC. Encoded protein: CASSAISCIGKTYGYTF.

The chain joins TRBV5-5 to TRBJ1-2; 8 bases map to TRBD1. The CDR3 length is 14 residues. CDR1 is SGHKS and CDR2 is YYEKEE in the germline V gene (reference sequence). V shed 0 bases and J 6 bases; nucleotides not matched to a gene: 4. CDR3 sequence: CASSLVQGADGYTF. The CDR3 region has the DNA TGTGCCAGCAGCTTGGTCCAGGGGGCGGATGGCTACACCTTC. Full variable domain (remainder filled in from reference TRBV5-5 and TRBJ1-2): DAGVTQSPTHLIKTRGQQVTLRCSPISGHKSVSWYQQVLGQGPQFIFQYYEKEERGRGNFPDRFSARQFPNYSSELNVNALLLGDSALYLCASSLVQGADGYTFGSGTRLTVV.

This clonotype was seen at least ten times. V usage is TRBV7-3 and J usage is TRBJ2-2, with TRBD2 matching 14 bases. This CDR3 is built from 15 residues. Germline V CDR1 and CDR2: SGHTA, FQGTGA. Germline trimming cut 3 bases from V and 7 bases from J; bases unmatched to any gene: 1. The CDR3: CASSLGLAGDGELFF. The CDR3 DNA reads TGTGCCAGCAGCTTGGGACTAGCGGGAGACGGGGAGCTGTTTTTT. Using reference TRBV7-3 and TRBJ2-2 for the parts outside the CDR3, the full variable domain is GAGVSQTPSNKVTEKGKYVELRCDPISGHTALYWYRQSLGQGPEFLIYFQGTGAADDSGLPNDRFFAVRPEGSVSTLKIQRTERGDSAVYLCASSLGLAGDGELFFGEGSRLTVL.

This clonotype showed up many times. This chain uses TRBV7-9 with TRBJ1-1; D gene uncertain. V was trimmed by 4 bases and J by 0 bases, leaving 6 bases between them. CDR3 length equals 13 residues. Germline CDR1 is SEHNR and CDR2 is FQNEAQ (reference sequence). CDR3 sequence (DNA): TGTGCCAGCAGCTCCCAGGTGAACACTGAAGCTTTCTTT. Translation: CASSSQVNTEAFF.

This clonotype was recorded at least ten times. The chain carries TRBV7-2 and TRBJ2-5; maybe TRBD1 (6 bases). The end of the DNA aligns better with TRBJ2-7, so the J call may be wrong. The germline V gene has CDR1 SGHTA and CDR2 FQGNSA. CDR3 length equals 17 residues. In nucleotides, the CDR3 is TGTGCCAGCAGCTTAGCAAAAGGGCAGGGGCGGTCTTACGAGCAGTACTTC. As protein: CASSLAKGQGRSYEQYF.

The count of this clonotype is one. A read error may produce the germline difference seen at one junction end. The chain combines TRBV3-1 with TRBJ2-1; 8 bases line up with TRBD1. The length of the CDR3 is 15 residues. Germline CDR1 LGHDT, CDR2 YNNKEL (reference sequence). The CDR3 sequence is CTSSQAGQGRNEQFF. CDR3 nucleotide sequence: TGTACCAGCAGCCAAGCCGGACAGGGACGGAATGAGCAGTTCTTC.

V usage is TRBV7-3 and J usage is TRBJ2-5, with a tentative D call TRBD1 (5 bases). Germline loops: CDR1 SGHTA, CDR2 FQGTGA. There are 16 residues in the CDR3. V was cut by 2 bases and J by 4 bases, with 17 bases left in between. CDR3 coding DNA: TGTGCCAGCAGCTTAGGGCTAGGGCAGGGCGGAGAGACCCAGTACTTC. Translated: CASSLGLGQGGETQYF.

This clonotype was observed at least ten times. The CDR3, as DNA: TGTGCCTGGAGTCTCATGCGTTATAGAAAGACCTATGGCTACACCTTC. Protein sequence: CAWSLMRYRKTYGYTF. The rearrangement links TRBV30 to TRBJ1-2; D not resolved. Trimming shortened V by 2 bases and J by 4 bases, and 20 bases separated the two germline ends. CDR3 length equals 16 residues. CDR1 GTSNPN and CDR2 SVGIG come from the germline V gene (reference sequence).

V is TRBV7-6 and J is TRBJ1-2; no clear D gene. Trimming cost V 5 bases and J 4 bases, with 23 bases left between them. The CDR3 has 17 residues. Germline V gene sequence: CDR1 SGHVS, CDR2 FNYEAQ. The CDR3 nucleotides are TGTGCCAGCAGCAACGGAGGTGAATCTCGAAAGACCTATGGCTACACCTTC. This codes for CASSNGGESRKTYGYTF.

This sequence joins TRBV20-1 and TRBJ2-1, with a possible D match to TRBD2 (5 bases). The CDR3 runs 14 residues. The germline gives CDR1 DFQATT, CDR2 SNEGSKA (reference sequence). V lost 3 bases and J lost 5, with 14 bases in between. CDR3 loop: CSARGSRNHNEQFF. The DNA for the CDR3 is TGCAGTGCTAGGGGGAGCAGGAACCACAATGAGCAGTTCTTC.

This clonotype came up many times. The rearrangement uses TRBV15 and TRBJ1-2; D is unresolved. There are 17 residues in the CDR3. Trimming shortened V by 5 bases and J by 4 bases, and 23 bases separated the two germline ends. CDR1 and CDR2 (germline): LNHNV, YYDKDF (reference sequence). The CDR3 is CATSGATRCGKTYGYTF. The DNA for the CDR3 is TGTGCCACCAGCGGTGCGACAAGGTGTGGAAAGACCTATGGCTACACCTTC. Filled out from reference TRBV15 and TRBJ1-2, the complete variable domain reads DAMVIQNPRYQVTQFGKPVTLSCSQTLNHNVMYWYQQKSSQAPKLLFHYYDKDFNNEADTPDNFQSRRPNTSFCFLDIRSPGLGDTAMYLCATSGATRCGKTYGYTFGSGTRLTVV.

This clonotype was recorded many times. V and J are TRBV7-2 and TRBJ1-2; D gene uncertain. The germline V and J ends were trimmed by 4 bases and 5 bases, with 11 bases remaining between them. The germline V gene encodes CDR1 SGHTA and CDR2 FQGNSA. There are 13 residues in the CDR3. CDR3 residues: CASSSQSSYGYTF. The CDR3 DNA follows: TGTGCCAGCAGCTCTCAGTCTTCATATGGCTACACCTTC.

There are many counts of this clonotype. This chain joins TRBV21-1 and TRBJ2-3. TRBV21-1 is tagged as a pseudogene. CDR3 length: 17 residues. CDR3 amino acids: CASRHTIATVMQDTQYF. The DNA for the CDR3 is TGTGCCAGCAGACATACGATAGCTACAGTCATGCAAGATACGCAGTATTTT.

As to this clonotype: A much larger clone lies a single base off, so this may be a read error. This rearrangement joins TRBV12-2 to TRBJ1-2. TRBV12-2 is noted as a pseudogene. The CDR3 has 17 residues. As DNA, the CDR3 is TGTGCAAGTCGCTCGTTAACGACTCCACGAAAGACCTATGGCTACACCTTC. This encodes CASRSLTTPRKTYGYTF.

This clonotype was counted ten times or more. J is TRBJ2-7 and V is TRBV11-2; D is possibly TRBD2 (6 bases). The CDR3 has 14 amino acids. The ends were cut back, 1 base at V and 6 bases at J, with 13 bases in the middle. Germline CDR1 SGHAT, CDR2 FQNNGV. CDR3 DNA: TGTGCCAGCAGCTTAGTGGAGGGGTTAGGCGAGCAGTACTTC. This encodes CASSLVEGLGEQYF.

This chain joins TRBV7-9 and TRBJ2-1; 13 nucleotides line up with TRBD2. Germline CDR1 reads SEHNR; CDR2 reads FQNEAQ (reference sequence). Unmatched junction bases numbered 5, after V lost 5 bases and J lost 1 base. There are 17 residues in the CDR3. The CDR3 region is CASSPPTSGRSYNEQFF. CDR3 DNA sequence: TGTGCCAGCAGCCCCCCGACTAGCGGGAGGTCCTACAATGAGCAGTTCTTC.

On this clonotype: A much larger clone lies one base from this, so it may be a read error. The chain is built from TRBV7-2 and TRBJ1-2, with TRBD1 identical over 10 bases. Looked up from germline, CDR1 is SGHTA and CDR2 is FQGNSA. There are 14 residues in the CDR3. For the CDR3, the DNA is TGTGCCAGCAGCTTGCGCGGGACAGGGGATGGCTTCACCTTC. Translation: CASSLRGTGDGFTF.

The V and J genes are TRBV6-6 and TRBJ1-2; D gene ambiguous. Germline V gene sequence: CDR1 MNHNY, CDR2 SVGAGI (reference sequence). The CDR3 is 17 amino acids. V lost 4 bases to trimming and J lost 4 bases, with 22 bases between them. CDR3 sequence: CASSFAGGGRKTYGYTF. The CDR3 nucleotides read TGTGCCAGCAGTTTTGCCGGAGGTGGGAGAAAGACCTATGGCTACACCTTC.

This clonotype was recorded a few times. The genes are TRBV20-1 and TRBJ2-1; the D call may be TRBD1 or TRBD2 (5 bases each). The V gene lost 3 bases and the J gene lost 9 bases, with 12 bases spanning the gap. CDR1 and CDR2 from the germline V gene are DFQATT and SNEGSKA (reference sequence). The CDR3 extends over 12 amino acids. The CDR3 sequence: CSASGAEGEQFF. Here the CDR3 DNA reads TGCAGTGCTAGTGGGGCAGAGGGTGAGCAGTTCTTC.

This clonotype has ten or more counts. The rearrangement uses TRBV19 and TRBJ1-5, with D maybe TRBD1 (5 bases). The CDR3 has 12 residues. V lost 1 base, J lost 9 bases, and 7 bases lay in between. Germline lookup yields CDR1 LNHDA and CDR2 SQIVND (reference sequence). In nucleotides, the CDR3 is TGTGCCAGTAGTATAGGACAGTCGCCCCAGCATTTT. Protein product: CASSIGQSPQHF.

About this clonotype itself: A clone one base away is much larger, so this may be a read error. J is TRBJ1-5 and V is TRBV12-3 or TRBV12-4, with D tentatively TRBD1 (6 bases). The ends were cut back, 2 bases at V and 3 bases at J, with 11 bases in the middle. The CDR3 has 15 amino acids. The CDR3 region is CASSLCRGNNQPQHF. The CDR3, as DNA: TGTGCCAGCAGTTTATGCAGGGGCAACAATCAGCCCCAGCATTTT.

Many counts were recorded for this clonotype. The chain combines TRBV6-6 with TRBJ1-4; TRBD1 matches 7 bases. The germline V gene has CDR1 MNHNY and CDR2 SVGAGI (reference sequence). V gave up 1 base and J gave up 3 bases; unmatched junction bases: 5. This CDR3 has 16 amino acids. CDR3 region: CASSYYTGQSNEKLFF. CDR3 coding DNA: TGTGCCAGCAGTTACTACACGGGACAGTCTAATGAAAAACTGTTTTTT.

Concerning this clonotype: Possible read error: a much larger clone is one base away. The chain recombines TRBV4-1 with TRBJ2-1; perhaps TRBD1 as D (5 bases). The CDR3 length is 14 residues. CDR1 is MGHRA and CDR2 is YSYEKL in the germline V gene. The CDR3, as DNA: TGCGCCAGCGGCCAAGATAGAATAGGGGCTGAGCAGTTCTTC. It specifies CASGQDRIGAEQFF.

The chain uses TRBV4-1 and TRBJ2-3; D remains unclear. CDR1 and CDR2 from the germline V gene are MGHRA and YSYEKL. V dropped 0 bases and J dropped 14 bases, with 18 bases sitting between them. The CDR3 covers 14 residues. In DNA, the CDR3 is TGCGCCAGCAGCCAAGAAACTGTTGGATCCAGGCGGTATTTT. It specifies CASSQETVGSRRYF.

This clonotype was counted once. Germline is not matched at one junction end, which may reflect a read error. This sequence joins TRBV6-6 and TRBJ1-2; D is uncertain. CDR1 and CDR2 (germline): MNHNY, SVGAGI (reference sequence). CDR3 length: 17 residues. CDR3 DNA sequence: TGTGCCAGCAGTAACCAGCCAGGTGGGAGAAAGACCTATAGCTACACCTTC. Translation gives CASSNQPGGRKTYSYTF.

In regard to this clonotype: A read error may explain this, as a much larger clone is one base away. This chain uses TRBV7-8 with TRBJ1-3, with TRBD1 matching over 7 bases. CDR3 length equals 16 residues. The J segment lost 4 bases and the V segment lost 1 base, leaving 7 bases of the junction unmatched. Germline-derived CDR1 and CDR2 are SGHVS and FQNEAQ. CDR3 protein: CASSLGTRGDGNTIYF. CDR3 sequence (DNA): TGTGCCAGCAGCTTAGGGACCAGGGGGGACGGAAACACCATATATTTT.

This clonotype was picked up many times. The chain carries TRBV20-1 and TRBJ1-5, with D possibly matching TRBD1 (6 bases). This CDR3 has 13 residues. Per germline, CDR1 DFQATT and CDR2 SNEGSKA (reference sequence). The V end lost 4 bases, the J end lost 6 bases, and 13 bases lay between the germline ends. The CDR3 DNA follows: TGCAGTGCTAAAGCACAGGGCGTTCAGCCCCAGCATTTT. Encoded protein: CSAKAQGVQPQHF.

For this clonotype: With a much larger clone just one base away, this may be a read error. This chain uses TRBV27 with TRBJ1-2; 7 nucleotides match TRBD1. The CDR3 runs to 15 residues. The germline V gene encodes CDR1 MNHEY and CDR2 SMNVEV (reference sequence). CDR3 nucleotides: TGTGCCAGCGGTTTACGGAGGGGGCGATTCTATGGCTACACCTTC. Protein sequence: CASGLRRGRFYGYTF.

Worth noting for this clonotype: Given a much more abundant clone one base away, this may be a read error. This chain uses TRBV25-1 with TRBJ1-2; D is unclear. Germline V CDR1 and CDR2: MGHDK, SYGVNS. The ends were cut back, 5 bases at V and 4 bases at J, with 23 bases in the middle. CDR3 size: 17 residues. In DNA, the CDR3 is TGTGCCAGCAGTTTGGGCGCAGAACTGGGAAAGACCTATGGCTACACCTTC. This sequence encodes CASSLGAELGKTYGYTF.